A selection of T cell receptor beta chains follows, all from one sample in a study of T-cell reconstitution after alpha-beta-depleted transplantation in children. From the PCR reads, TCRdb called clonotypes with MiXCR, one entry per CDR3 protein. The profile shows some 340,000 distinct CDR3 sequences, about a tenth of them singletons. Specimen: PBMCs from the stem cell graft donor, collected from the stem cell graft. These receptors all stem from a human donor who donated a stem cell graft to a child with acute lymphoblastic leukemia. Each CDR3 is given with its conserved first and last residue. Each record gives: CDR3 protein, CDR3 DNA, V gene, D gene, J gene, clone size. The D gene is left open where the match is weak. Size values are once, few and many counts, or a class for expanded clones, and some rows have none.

CASSSDRGEKGNEKLFF,TGTGCCAGCAGTTCAGACAGGGGAGAGAAGGGCAATGAAAAACTGTTTTTT,TRBV7-9,TRBD1,TRBJ1-4,few
CASSLPPGLTSYNEQFF,TGTGCCAGCAGCTTACCCCCGGGACTAACCTCCTACAATGAGCAGTTCTTC,TRBV12-3/TRBV12-4,TRBD2,TRBJ2-1,few
CASSQDLARGPSPLHF,TGTGCCAGCAGCCAAGACCTGGCCAGGGGGCCCTCACCCCTCCACTTT,TRBV4-2,TRBD1,TRBJ1-6,NA
CASSQRAYNEQFF,TGCGCCAGCAGCCAAAGGGCGTACAATGAGCAGTTCTTC,TRBV4-1,NA,TRBJ2-1,NA
CASSNSSPHRPQHF,TGTGCCAGCAGCAACTCAAGCCCGCATAGGCCCCAGCATTTT,TRBV21-1,NA,TRBJ1-5,few
CASASVSGIGEQYF,TGTGCCAGCGCCTCCGTCAGCGGGATCGGCGAGCAGTACTTC,TRBV7-2,TRBD2,TRBJ2-7,few
CASSFLARLAGEVELFF,TGTGCCAGCAGCTTTTTAGCCCGACTAGCGGGAGAAGTGGAGCTGTTTTTT,TRBV7-2,TRBD2,TRBJ2-2,NA
CASSTGLADTGELFF,TGTGCCAGCAGTACGGGACTAGCGGACACCGGGGAGCTGTTTTTT,TRBV6-5,TRBD2,TRBJ2-2,many
CASSFFAGDEQYF,TGTGCCAGCAGCTTCTTTGCGGGAGACGAGCAGTACTTC,TRBV5-4,TRBD2,TRBJ2-7,many
CSAGGGGGNTIYF,TGCAGTGCTGGGGGAGGGGGCGGAAACACCATATATTTT,TRBV20-1,TRBD1,TRBJ1-3,NA
CATSRVTGPNQPQHF,TGTGCCACCAGCAGAGTTACAGGGCCCAATCAGCCCCAGCATTTT,TRBV15,NA,TRBJ1-5,NA
CASSFSTSGMYQETQYF,TGTGCCAGCAGCTTTTCGACTAGCGGAATGTACCAAGAGACCCAGTACTTC,TRBV7-2,TRBD2,TRBJ2-5,NA
CASSLLFRDRVYF,TGTGCCAGCAGCTTACTATTTCGGGACAGGGTCTACTTC,TRBV7-2,TRBD1,TRBJ2-7,many
CSATMDRGGNQPQHF,TGCAGTGCTACCATGGACAGGGGAGGGAATCAGCCCCAGCATTTT,TRBV20-1,TRBD1,TRBJ1-5,few
CASSVGLAANEQFF,TGTGCCAGCAGCGTAGGACTAGCAGCCAATGAGCAGTTCTTC,TRBV9,TRBD2,TRBJ2-1,few
CASSKGPGATDTQYF,TGTGCCAGTAGTAAAGGGCCAGGGGCCACAGATACGCAGTATTTT,TRBV19,NA,TRBJ2-3,few
CASSFGTSGLYEQYF,TGCGCCAGCAGCTTCGGGACTAGCGGACTCTACGAGCAGTACTTC,TRBV5-1,TRBD2,TRBJ2-7,few
CASSQEQGDYNEQFF,TGCGCCAGCAGCCAAGAACAGGGGGACTACAATGAGCAGTTCTTC,TRBV4-3,TRBD1,TRBJ2-1,NA
CSARGQAVPEAFF,TGCAGTGCTAGAGGACAGGCGGTCCCTGAAGCTTTCTTT,TRBV20-1,NA,TRBJ1-1,few
CASSQDSGPFSYEQYF,TGCGCCAGCAGCCAAGATAGCGGGCCGTTCTCCTACGAGCAGTACTTC,TRBV4-3,TRBD2,TRBJ2-7,many